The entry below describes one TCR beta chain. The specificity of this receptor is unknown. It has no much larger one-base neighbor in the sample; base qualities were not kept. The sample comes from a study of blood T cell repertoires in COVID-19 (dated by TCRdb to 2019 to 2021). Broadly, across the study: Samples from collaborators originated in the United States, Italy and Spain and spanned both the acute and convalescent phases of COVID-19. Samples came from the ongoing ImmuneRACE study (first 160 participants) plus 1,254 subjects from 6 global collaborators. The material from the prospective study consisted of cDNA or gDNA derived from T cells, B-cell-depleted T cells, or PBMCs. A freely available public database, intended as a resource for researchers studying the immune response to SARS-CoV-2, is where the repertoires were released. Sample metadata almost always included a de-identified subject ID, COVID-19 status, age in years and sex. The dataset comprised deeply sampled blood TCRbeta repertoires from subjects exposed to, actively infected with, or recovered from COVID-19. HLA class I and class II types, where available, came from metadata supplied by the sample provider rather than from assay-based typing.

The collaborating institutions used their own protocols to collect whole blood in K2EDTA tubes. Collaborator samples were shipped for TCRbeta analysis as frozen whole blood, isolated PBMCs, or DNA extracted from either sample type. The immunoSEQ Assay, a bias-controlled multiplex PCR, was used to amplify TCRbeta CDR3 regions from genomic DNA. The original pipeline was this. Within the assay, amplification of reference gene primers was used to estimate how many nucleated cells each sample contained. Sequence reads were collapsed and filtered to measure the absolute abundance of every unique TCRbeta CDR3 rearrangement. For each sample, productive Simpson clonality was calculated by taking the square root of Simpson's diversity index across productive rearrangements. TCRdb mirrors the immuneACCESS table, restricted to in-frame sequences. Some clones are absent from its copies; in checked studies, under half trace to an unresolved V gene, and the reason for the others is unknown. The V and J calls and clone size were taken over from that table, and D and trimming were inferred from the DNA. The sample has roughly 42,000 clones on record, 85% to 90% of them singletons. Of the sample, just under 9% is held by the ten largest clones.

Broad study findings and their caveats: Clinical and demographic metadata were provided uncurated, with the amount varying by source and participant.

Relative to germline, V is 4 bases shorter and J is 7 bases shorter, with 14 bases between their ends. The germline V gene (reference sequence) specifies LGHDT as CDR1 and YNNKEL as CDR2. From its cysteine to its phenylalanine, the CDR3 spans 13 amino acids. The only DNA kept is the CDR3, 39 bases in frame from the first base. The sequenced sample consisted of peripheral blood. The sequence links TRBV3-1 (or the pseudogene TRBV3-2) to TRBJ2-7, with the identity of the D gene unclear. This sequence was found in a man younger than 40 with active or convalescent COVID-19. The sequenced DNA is TGTGCCAGCAGCCCAGACCTTCAGAGGGAGCAGTACTTC. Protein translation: CASSPDLQREQYF.